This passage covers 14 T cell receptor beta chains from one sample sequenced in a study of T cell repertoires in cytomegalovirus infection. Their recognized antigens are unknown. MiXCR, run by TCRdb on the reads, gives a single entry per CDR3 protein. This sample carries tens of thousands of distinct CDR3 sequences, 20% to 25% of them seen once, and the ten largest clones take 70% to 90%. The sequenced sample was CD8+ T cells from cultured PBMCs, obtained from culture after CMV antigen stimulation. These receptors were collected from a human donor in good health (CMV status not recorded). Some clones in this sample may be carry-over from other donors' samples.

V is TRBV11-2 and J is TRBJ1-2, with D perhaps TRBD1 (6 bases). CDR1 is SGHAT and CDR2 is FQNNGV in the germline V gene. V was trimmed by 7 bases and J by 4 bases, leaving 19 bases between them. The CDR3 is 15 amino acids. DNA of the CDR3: TGTGCCAGCACTTCCATAACAGGGCCTCCCTATGGCTACACCTTC. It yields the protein CASTSITGPPYGYTF. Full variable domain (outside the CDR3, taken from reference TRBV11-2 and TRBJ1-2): EAGVAQSPRYKIIEKRQSVAFWCNPISGHATLYWYQQILGQGPKLLIQFQNNGVVDDSQLPKDRFSAERLKGVDSTLKIQPAKLEDSAVYLCASTSITGPPYGYTFGSGTRLTVV.

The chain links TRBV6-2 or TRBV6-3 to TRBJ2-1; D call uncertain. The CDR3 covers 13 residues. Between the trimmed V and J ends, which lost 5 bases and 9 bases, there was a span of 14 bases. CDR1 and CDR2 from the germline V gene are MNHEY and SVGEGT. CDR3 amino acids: CASSQLGGGEQFF. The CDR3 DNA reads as TGTGCCAGCAGTCAATTAGGTGGCGGTGAGCAGTTCTTC.

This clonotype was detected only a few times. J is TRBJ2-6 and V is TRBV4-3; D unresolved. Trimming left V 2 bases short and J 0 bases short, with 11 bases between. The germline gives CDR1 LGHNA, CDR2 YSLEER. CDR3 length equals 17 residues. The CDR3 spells CASSQMTEFSGANVLTF. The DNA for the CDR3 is TGCGCCAGCAGCCAAATGACGGAATTCTCTGGGGCCAACGTCCTGACTTTC.

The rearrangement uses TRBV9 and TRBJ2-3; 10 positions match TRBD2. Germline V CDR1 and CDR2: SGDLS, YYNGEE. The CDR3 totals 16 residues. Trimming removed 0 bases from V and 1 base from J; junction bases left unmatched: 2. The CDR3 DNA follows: TGTGCCAGCAGCGTAGGACTAGCGGGCCGCACAGATACGCAGTATTTT. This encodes CASSVGLAGRTDTQYF.

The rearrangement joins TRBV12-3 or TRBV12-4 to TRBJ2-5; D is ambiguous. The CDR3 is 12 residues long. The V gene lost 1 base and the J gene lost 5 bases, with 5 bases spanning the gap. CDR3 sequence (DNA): TGTGCCAGCAGTTTAGGATGGGAGACCCAGTACTTC. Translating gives CASSLGWETQYF.

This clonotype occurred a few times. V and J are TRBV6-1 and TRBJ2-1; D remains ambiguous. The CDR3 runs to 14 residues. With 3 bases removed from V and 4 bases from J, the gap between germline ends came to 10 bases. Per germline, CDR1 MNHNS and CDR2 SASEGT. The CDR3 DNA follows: TGTGCCAGCAGTGACAAATTAACGTACAATGAGCAGTTCTTC. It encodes CASSDKLTYNEQFF.

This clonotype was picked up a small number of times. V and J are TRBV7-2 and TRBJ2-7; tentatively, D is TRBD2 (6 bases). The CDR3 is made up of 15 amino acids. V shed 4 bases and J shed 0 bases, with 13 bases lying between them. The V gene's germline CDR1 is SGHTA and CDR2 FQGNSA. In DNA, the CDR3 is TGTGCCAGCAGCTCTCTTTCGGGGGTCTCCTACGAGCAGTACTTC. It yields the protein CASSSLSGVSYEQYF. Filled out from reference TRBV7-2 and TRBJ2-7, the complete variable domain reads GAGVSQSPSNKVTEKGKDVELRCDPISGHTALYWYRQSLGQGLEFLIYFQGNSAPDKSGLPSDRFSAERTGGSVSTLTIQRTQQEDSAVYLCASSSLSGVSYEQYFGPGTRLTVT.

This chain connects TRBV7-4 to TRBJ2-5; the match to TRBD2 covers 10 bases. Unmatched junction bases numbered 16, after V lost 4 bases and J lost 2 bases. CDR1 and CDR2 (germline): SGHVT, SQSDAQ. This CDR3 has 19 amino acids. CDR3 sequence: CASSSRLAGVPRMQETQYF. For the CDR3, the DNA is TGTGCCAGCAGCTCGCGGCTAGCGGGGGTCCCCCGAATGCAAGAGACCCAGTACTTC.

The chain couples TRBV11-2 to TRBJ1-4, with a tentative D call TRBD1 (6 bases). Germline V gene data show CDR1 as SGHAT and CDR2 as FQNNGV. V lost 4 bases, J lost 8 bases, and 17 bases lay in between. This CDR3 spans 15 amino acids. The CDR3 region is CASSWETGLREKLFF. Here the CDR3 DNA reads TGTGCCAGCAGCTGGGAAACAGGGTTAAGGGAAAAACTGTTTTTT.

The CDR3 loop reads CASRQTGNTEAFF. CDR3 coding DNA: TGTGCCAGCAGGCAGACAGGGAACACTGAAGCTTTCTTT. This rearrangement joins TRBV5-5 to TRBJ1-1, with D perhaps matching TRBD1 (6 bases). V lost 5 bases to trimming and J lost 1 base, with 9 bases between them. The CDR3 has 13 residues. The germline gives CDR1 SGHKS, CDR2 YYEKEE (reference sequence).

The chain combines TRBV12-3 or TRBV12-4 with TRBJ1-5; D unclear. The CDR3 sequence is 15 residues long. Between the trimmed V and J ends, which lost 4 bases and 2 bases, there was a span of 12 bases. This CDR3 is CASSSVGVGNQPQHF. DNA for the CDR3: TGTGCCAGCAGTTCGGTCGGGGTCGGCAATCAGCCCCAGCATTTT.

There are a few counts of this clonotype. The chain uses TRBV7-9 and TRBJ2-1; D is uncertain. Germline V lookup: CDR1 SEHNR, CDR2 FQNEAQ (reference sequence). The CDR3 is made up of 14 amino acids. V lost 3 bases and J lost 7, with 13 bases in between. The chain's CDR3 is CASSFAGLGNEQFF. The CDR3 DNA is TGTGCCAGCAGCTTCGCAGGCCTTGGGAATGAGCAGTTCTTC.

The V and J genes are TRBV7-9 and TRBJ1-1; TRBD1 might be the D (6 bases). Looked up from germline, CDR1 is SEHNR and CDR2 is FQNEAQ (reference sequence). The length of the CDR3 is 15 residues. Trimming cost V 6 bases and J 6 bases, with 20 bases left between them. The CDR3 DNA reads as TGTGCCAGCAGTAGGTTGAGGGGGGCGGGATCTGAAGCTTTCTTT. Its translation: CASSRLRGAGSEAFF.

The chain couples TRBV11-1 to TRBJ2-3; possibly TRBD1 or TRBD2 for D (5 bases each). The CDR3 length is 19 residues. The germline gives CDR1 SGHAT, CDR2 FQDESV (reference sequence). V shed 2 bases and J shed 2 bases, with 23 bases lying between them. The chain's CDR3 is CASSLRLRSGTHPTDTQYF. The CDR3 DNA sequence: TGTGCCAGCAGCTTACGTTTGAGGTCGGGGACCCATCCCACAGATACGCAGTATTTT.